Each of the 15 T cell receptor beta chains below was sequenced from the same sample in a study of T cell repertoires and Cas9 in healthy adults. The method was immunoSEQ multiplex PCR; TCRdb's version includes in-frame clones alone and lacks a portion of them. The sample includes 20,000 to 25,000 clones, less than 95% of them seen just once. The sample was CD4+ effector T cells (CD127+, CD25-, CD137-, CD154-) from PBMCs; culture status not recorded. These receptors were taken from a human donor in good health.

The genes are TRBV6-1 and TRBJ2-5; 11 nucleotides match TRBD2. Trimming cost V 4 bases and J 2 bases; bases outside gene matches: 3. CDR1 MNHNS and CDR2 SASEGT come from the germline V gene. CDR3 length equals 15 residues. The CDR3 spells CASSVSSGRQETQYF. In DNA form, the CDR3 reads TGTGCCAGCAGTGTATCTAGCGGGAGGCAAGAGACCCAGTACTTC.

The rearrangement joins TRBV4-1 to TRBJ1-3, with 7 bases lining up with TRBD1. This CDR3 is 15 amino acids long. Looked up from germline, CDR1 is MGHRA and CDR2 is YSYEKL. Trimming cost V 0 bases and J 3 bases; bases outside gene matches: 2. In DNA form, the CDR3 reads TGCGCCAGCAGCCAAGATCCAGGGGGTGGAAACACCATATATTTT. Protein sequence: CASSQDPGGGNTIYF.

The chain joins TRBV5-1 to TRBJ1-5; 9 bases are shared with TRBD1. The V segment lost 3 bases and the J segment 2 bases; nucleotides outside the gene matches: 3. The CDR3 has 15 residues. Germline values: CDR1 SGHRS, CDR2 YFSETQ. In DNA form, the CDR3 reads TGCGCCAGCAGCTCGGGACAGGGCCGCAATCAGCCCCAGCATTTT. It specifies CASSSGQGRNQPQHF.

Comment on this clone: This same CDR3 is encoded by further DNA sequences in the sample. The gene calls are TRBV28 and TRBJ1-2, with 9 bases lining up with TRBD1. Per the germline V gene, CDR1 is MDHEN and CDR2 is SYDVKM. The CDR3 contains 14 residues. V shed 3 bases and J 4 bases; nucleotides not matched to a gene: 3. CDR3 residues: CASSLDRGIYGYTF. The CDR3 DNA reads as TGTGCCAGCAGTTTGGACAGGGGAATCTATGGCTACACCTTC.

This sequence joins TRBV28 and TRBJ1-5; TRBD1 might be the D (6 bases). V lost 11 bases, J lost 1 base, and 15 bases lay in between. Germline V gene sequence: CDR1 MDHEN, CDR2 SYDVKM. The CDR3 consists of 14 residues. CDR3 sequence reads: CARGGGPSNQPQHF. CDR3 nucleotide sequence: TGTGCCCGTGGGGGGGGGCCGAGCAATCAGCCCCAGCATTTT.

The chain employs TRBV2 and TRBJ2-1; TRBD1 might be the D (6 bases). CDR1 SNHLY and CDR2 FYNNEI come from the germline V gene. V was trimmed by 6 bases and J by 0 bases, leaving 12 bases between them. The CDR3 loop spans 15 amino acids. The CDR3 region is CASRGQSSSYNEQFF. The CDR3 DNA sequence: TGTGCCAGCAGAGGACAGTCTAGCTCCTACAATGAGCAGTTCTTC.

The V and J genes are TRBV15 and TRBJ2-4; either TRBD1 or TRBD2 may fit D (5 bases each). The V end was cut by 3 bases, the J end by 7 bases, with 13 bases between. From germline, CDR1 is LNHNV and CDR2 YYDKDF (reference sequence). The CDR3 runs 14 residues. This CDR3 reads CATSRQGRANIQYF. The CDR3 DNA sequence: TGTGCCACCAGCAGGCAGGGACGGGCGAACATTCAGTACTTC.

This chain links TRBV2 with TRBJ2-1; 12 bases line up with TRBD2. This CDR3 region has 14 residues. V shed 7 bases, J shed 5 bases, and the junction held 3 bases outside the gene matches. Germline lookup yields CDR1 SNHLY and CDR2 FYNNEI. The CDR3 DNA sequence: TGTGCCAGCAAGGGACTAGCGGGCAACAATGAGCAGTTCTTC. As protein: CASKGLAGNNEQFF.

The V gene is TRBV7-9, the J gene TRBJ2-1, with a weak D call TRBD1 (6 bases). This CDR3 comprises 16 residues. Germline V gene data show CDR1 as SEHNR and CDR2 as FQNEAQ (reference sequence). Between the trimmed V and J ends, which lost 5 bases and 4 bases, there was a span of 18 bases. CDR3 coding DNA: TGTGCCAGCAGCCCTAGAGACAGGCACCAATACAATGAGCAGTTCTTC. This sequence encodes CASSPRDRHQYNEQFF.

The V gene is TRBV11-2, the J gene TRBJ1-6; 8 nucleotides agree with TRBD1. This CDR3 region has 17 residues. V shed 2 bases, J shed 7 bases, and the junction held 10 bases outside the gene matches. Germline-derived CDR1 and CDR2 are SGHAT and FQNNGV. CDR3 region: CASSLTPRGPRNSPLHF. The CDR3 DNA reads TGTGCCAGCAGCTTAACCCCCAGGGGGCCGCGGAATTCACCCCTCCACTTT. Filled out from reference TRBV11-2 and TRBJ1-6, the complete variable domain reads EAGVAQSPRYKIIEKRQSVAFWCNPISGHATLYWYQQILGQGPKLLIQFQNNGVVDDSQLPKDRFSAERLKGVDSTLKIQPAKLEDSAVYLCASSLTPRGPRNSPLHFGNGTRLTVT.

This chain uses TRBV27 with TRBJ2-5, with TRBD1 matching over 8 bases. Trimming cost V 6 bases and J 9 bases; bases outside gene matches: 15. CDR3 length: 15 residues. Looked up from germline, CDR1 is MNHEY and CDR2 is SMNVEV (reference sequence). CDR3 sequence (DNA): TGTGCCAGCAGCATCGGGACAGGATTCTTGAAGGCCCAGTACTTC. Residues: CASSIGTGFLKAQYF.

The CDR3 nucleotides read TGTGCCAGTAGTACGGACATTTCTGCTGGAAACACCATATATTTT. The encoded protein is CASSTDISAGNTIYF. This chain joins TRBV19 and TRBJ1-3; possibly TRBD1 for D (5 bases). CDR3 length equals 15 residues. The V gene's germline CDR1 is LNHDA and CDR2 SQIVND (reference sequence). The ends were cut back, 4 bases at V and 2 bases at J, with 12 bases in the middle.

V is TRBV9 and J is TRBJ2-1; 7 bases agree with TRBD2. This CDR3 is 14 amino acids long. V gave up 7 bases and J gave up 4 bases; unmatched junction bases: 8. The V gene's germline CDR1 is SGDLS and CDR2 YYNGEE. The CDR3: CASGSGALYNEQFF. The CDR3 DNA reads as TGTGCCAGCGGCAGCGGGGCCCTATACAATGAGCAGTTCTTC.

The genes are TRBV19 and TRBJ2-6; TRBD2 matches 7 bases. V lost 6 bases to trimming and J lost 0 bases; unmatched junction nucleotides: 5. Looked up from germline, CDR1 is LNHDA and CDR2 is SQIVND (reference sequence). This CDR3 region has 16 residues. CDR3 in amino acids: CASRVAGSSGANVLTF. For the CDR3, the DNA is TGTGCCAGTAGGGTAGCGGGTTCCTCTGGGGCCAACGTCCTGACTTTC.

The chain employs TRBV5-5 and TRBJ1-5; possible D gene TRBD1, 6 bases. Germline lookup yields CDR1 SGHKS and CDR2 YYEKEE (reference sequence). The CDR3 has 14 amino acids. Trimming shortened V by 2 bases and J by 4 bases, and 10 bases separated the two germline ends. CDR3 in DNA: TGTGCCAGCAGCTTCCGGGACACAAATCAGCCCCAGCATTTT. Amino acids: CASSFRDTNQPQHF.